This T cell receptor beta chain stems from a study of T-cell reconstitution after alpha-beta-depleted transplantation in children. Study-wide findings and caveats: Surviving recipient T cells and intrathymic progenitors accounted for some patients' high TCRbeta diversity at day 60. One year post-transplant, T-cell counts and diversity were largely derived from T cells produced anew. Several hundred graft clones that had expanded were reportedly the source of alpha-beta T cells about two months after transplant.

CDR1 SGHTA and CDR2 FQGNSA come from the germline V gene. The CDR3 is 16 amino acids. J lost 8 bases, V lost 8 bases, and 17 bases had no gene match. The table lists this clonotype with many counts. Its target is unknown. TCRbeta library construction was performed incorporating unique molecular identifiers. TCRdb recomputed calls from the PCR reads with MiXCR, one row per CDR3 protein. Here the sample spans 190,000 or so distinct CDR3 sequences, roughly 6.5% being singletons. The rearrangement uses TRBV7-2 and TRBJ2-1; 8 nucleotides agree with TRBD2. The source material was PBMCs, sampled before TCRalphabeta/CD19-depleted stem cell transplant. This TCR came from a girl younger than two with combined immunodeficiency, due to receive a stem cell transplant. Here the CDR3 reads CASEPRGGLKGYEQFF. DNA for the CDR3: TGTGCCAGCGAACCTCGGGGGGGACTAAAGGGGTATGAGCAGTTCTTC.